This T cell receptor beta chain is drawn from a study of blood T cell repertoires in COVID-19. V shed 0 bases and J 4 bases; nucleotides not matched to a gene: 1. CDR1 is MNHEY and CDR2 is SVGAGI in the germline V gene. The CDR3 totals 15 residues. Assay: immunoSEQ multiplex PCR; the TCRdb copy retains only in-frame clones and omits some. The data contain about 300,000 clones, about four fifths of them seen just once; the ten biggest clones take up around 1.6%. This clonotype originated in a human donor with COVID-19, enrolled during active disease. The donor label of this sample is uncertain. The sequenced material came from peripheral blood. The genes are TRBV6-5 and TRBJ1-4, with 8 bases aligning to TRBD1. The CDR3 coding sequence is TGTGCCAGCAGTTACTCGACAGGGGATAATGAAAAACTGTTTTTT. It yields the protein CASSYSTGDNEKLFF.